The rows below give T cell receptor beta chains drawn from one sample of a study of T cells after yellow fever vaccination. Via MiXCR, TCRdb re-called the 5' RACE reads, giving one row per CDR3 protein. The sample includes fewer than 650,000 distinct CDR3 sequences, just over 20% of them seen just once. The source was PBMCs, collected roughly 20 days after the first yellow fever vaccination. All receptors derive from a man between 18 and 35 years old who received the YFV17D yellow fever vaccine. Each CDR3 is given with its conserved first and last residue. D genes are given only for firm matches. Not every row has a clone size; where given, it reads once, few, many or a size class.

d_gene | j_gene | v_gene | abundance | CDR3nt | CDR3aa
TRBD2 | TRBJ2-2 | TRBV7-2 | . | TGTGCCAGCAGCTTAGGAAAGCGGGGGAGTGGGGAGCTGTTTTTT | CASSLGKRGSGELFF
TRBD1 | TRBJ1-2 | TRBV20-1 | once | TGCAGTGCTGGTTCCCAGGGGGCCGCCGACTATGGCTACACCTTC | CSAGSQGAADYGYTF
. | TRBJ2-1 | TRBV5-4 | few | TGTGCCAGCACCCTAGGGGGGGGACAGGAGTGGGAGCAGTTCTTC | CASTLGGGQEWEQFF
. | TRBJ2-5 | TRBV18 | . | TGTGCCAGCTCACGAGGGGCCCAAATCTATACTCCTCTACAAGAGACCCAGTACTTC | CASSRGAQIYTPLQETQYF
. | TRBJ2-1 | TRBV7-7 | . | TGTGCTAGCAGCCCCCCGGGAAGTGGTGAGCAGTTCTTC | CASSPPGSGEQFF
. | TRBJ2-1 | TRBV5-1 | many | TGCGCCAGCAGTTTCCCGAAGGGCCTAATCAAGGATGAGCAGTTCTTC | CASSFPKGLIKDEQFF
. | TRBJ2-7 | TRBV7-2 | . | TGTGCCAGCAGCTTAAGGGGCAGGGAGACCTACGAGCAGTACTTC | CASSLRGRETYEQYF
. | TRBJ1-1 | TRBV10-1 | few | TGCGCCAGCAGTCGGGGCCTAGACACTGAAGCTTTCTTT | CASSRGLDTEAFF
TRBD2 | TRBJ2-3 | TRBV7-3 | . | TGTGCCAGCAGCTCTGGGACTAGTTATACGCAGTATTTT | CASSSGTSYTQYF
TRBD2 | TRBJ2-1 | TRBV18 | few | TGTGCCAGCTCAGCAAGCGGGGGGGGAACCTACAATGAGCAGTTCTTC | CASSASGGGTYNEQFF
. | TRBJ2-1 | TRBV4-3 | few | TGCGCCAGCAGCCAAAGGGTTAGACTGGCAGGCGATGAGCAGTTCTTC | CASSQRVRLAGDEQFF
TRBD2 | TRBJ2-1 | TRBV13 | few | TGTGCCAGCAGCTTAATGACTAGCGTTTACAATGAGCAGTTCTTC | CASSLMTSVYNEQFF
TRBD1 | TRBJ2-2 | TRBV5-1 | many | TGCGCCAGCAGCTTGGGACAGGGGGTGTCCGGGGAGCTGTTTTTT | CASSLGQGVSGELFF
. | TRBJ2-1 | TRBV5-1 | . | TGCGCCAGCAGTGGGGTATTCAATGAGCAGTTCTTC | CASSGVFNEQFF
. | TRBJ1-1 | TRBV5-5 | . | TGTGCCAGCAGCCGCGACAGTAGGGAAGCTTTCTTT | CASSRDSREAFF
. | TRBJ2-1 | TRBV6-1 | . | TGTGCCAGCAGAGATCTCGGGCGGAGCTCCTACAATGAGCAGTTCTTC | CASRDLGRSSYNEQFF
TRBD1 | TRBJ2-3 | TRBV7-2 | . | TGTGCCAGCAGCTTAGTATGGACAGGGGCAGATACGCAGTATTTT | CASSLVWTGADTQYF
TRBD1 | TRBJ2-4 | TRBV2 | . | TGTGCCAGCCGGGTTCGACAGGGAAACATTCAGTACTTC | CASRVRQGNIQYF
. | TRBJ1-1 | TRBV6-2/TRBV6-3 | . | TGTGCCAGCAGTTACCTGGGGCGCGGATTCACTGAAGCTTTCTTT | CASSYLGRGFTEAFF
. | TRBJ1-1 | TRBV20-1 | few | TGCAGTGCCAAAAACAGGGTCTCGAACACTGAAGCTTTCTTT | CSAKNRVSNTEAFF
. | TRBJ2-7 | TRBV7-9 | . | TGTGCCAGCAGCTGGGACACATACGAGCAGTACTTC | CASSWDTYEQYF
. | TRBJ2-5 | TRBV10-1 | . | TGCGCCAGCAGTGAGTCGTTGGTGGAGGCCCAGTACTTC | CASSESLVEAQYF
. | TRBJ1-1 | TRBV11-3 | . | TGTGCCAGCAGCTTCAACGGGCCGAACACTGAAGCTTTCTTT | CASSFNGPNTEAFF
TRBD2 | TRBJ2-5 | TRBV7-2 | . | TGTGCCAGCAGCTTAGGTGTGGCTAGCGGGGGGCAAGAGACCCAGTACTTC | CASSLGVASGGQETQYF
. | TRBJ2-1 | TRBV7-2 | . | TGTGCCAGCAGCTTAGCGCTAGCCTGGGGCAACAATGAGCAGTTCTTC | CASSLALAWGNNEQFF
. | TRBJ1-2 | TRBV7-2 | . | TGTGCCAGCAGCTTAGCCCCACCCGGGGGAACCTTC | CASSLAPPGGTF
. | TRBJ2-3 | TRBV5-1 | . | TGCGCCAGCAGCTTGGATTTCGGGGTCGGCGGTACGCAGTATTTT | CASSLDFGVGGTQYF
. | TRBJ2-1 | TRBV30 | . | TGTGCCTGGAGTGTGGTCTATGAGCAGTTCTTC | CAWSVVYEQFF
TRBD2 | TRBJ2-5 | TRBV7-2 | . | TGTGCCAGCAGCATTCTCGCGGGGGATGAGACCCAGTACTTC | CASSILAGDETQYF
. | TRBJ2-3 | TRBV7-3 | . | TGTGCCAGCAGCTTCCCCGGAGATACGCAGTATTTT | CASSFPGDTQYF
. | TRBJ2-5 | TRBV4-3 | . | TGCGCCAGCAGCCAAGAGCGGAGCCGCTGGGAGACCCAGTACTTC | CASSQERSRWETQYF